These 14 T cell receptor beta chains originate from one sample sequenced in a study of T and B cells in COVID-19 patients. Multiplex PCR with BIOMED2 TRB-A/B primer pools amplified TRB rearrangements. MiXCR was run by TCRdb on the multiplex PCR reads, yielding one entry per CDR3 protein. The sample shows 2,000 to 2,500 distinct CDR3 sequences, roughly a quarter of them seen only once. Each TRB amplification used roughly 240-550 ng of genomic DNA from blood. The sequenced material came from blood. The receptors derive from a human donor with active COVID-19.

This chain uses TRBV5-1 with TRBJ2-7, with D possibly TRBD1 on 5 matching bases. The CDR3 has 13 residues. Germline V CDR1 and CDR2: SGHRS, YFSETQ. V dropped 8 bases and J dropped 5 bases, with 17 bases sitting between them. CDR3 in DNA: TGCGCCAGGCACTCGTGCAGGGTTAACGAGCAGTACTTC. This codes for CARHSCRVNEQYF.

This sequence joins TRBV18 and TRBJ1-2; D perhaps matches TRBD1 (5 bases). V lost 0 bases and J 5 bases, leaving 16 bases between the germline ends. CDR1 and CDR2 (germline): KGHSH, LQKENI. The CDR3 has 16 residues. CDR3 region: CASSPPGVSKGYGYTF. The CDR3 DNA reads as TGTGCCAGCTCACCACCGGGAGTGTCGAAGGGGTATGGCTACACCTTC.

By sample fraction, this clonotype is large. J is TRBJ1-5 and V is TRBV19; maybe TRBD1 (5 bases). CDR1 LNHDA and CDR2 SQIVND come from the germline V gene (reference sequence). The CDR3 loop spans 13 amino acids. Trimming stripped 4 bases from V and 4 bases from J, with 8 bases between. The CDR3 sequence is CASSTAGNQPQHF. The DNA for the CDR3 is TGTGCCAGTAGTACGGCAGGGAATCAGCCCCAGCATTTT.

This clonotype turned up a few times. The chain is built from TRBV19 and TRBJ1-3, with D possibly matching TRBD1 (5 bases). Germline CDR1 reads LNHDA; CDR2 reads SQIVND (reference sequence). The CDR3 consists of 14 residues. Trimming removed 6 bases from V and 3 bases from J, with 12 bases in between. The CDR3 DNA reads as TGTGCCAGTAGCACGACAGCGCTTGGAAACACCATATATTTT. Its protein is CASSTTALGNTIYF. Based on the CDR3 plus reference TRBV19 and TRBJ1-3, the full variable domain is DGGITQSPKYLFRKEGQNVTLSCEQNLNHDAMYWYRQDPGQGLRLIYYSQIVNDFQKGDIAEGYSVSREKKESFPLTVTSAQKNPTAFYLCASSTTALGNTIYFGEGSWLTVV.

This clonotype is judged medium-sized. The rearrangement links TRBV29-1 to TRBJ2-7, with 8 bases lining up with TRBD2. The CDR3 sequence is 13 residues long. Germline V CDR1 and CDR2: SQVTM, ANQGSEA. V was pared by 7 bases and J by 5 bases, with 10 bases of the junction left unmatched. CDR3 residues: CSARGGDRNEQYF. The CDR3 nucleotides read TGCAGCGCCCGGGGGGGGGACCGGAACGAGCAGTACTTC.

Judged by abundance, this clonotype is medium-sized. J is TRBJ2-1 and V is TRBV27, with TRBD1 identical over 7 bases. J gave up 0 bases and V 3 bases, and 11 bases lay outside the gene matches. CDR3 length: 18 amino acids. Germline V gene lookup returns CDR1 MNHEY and CDR2 SMNVEV (reference sequence). CDR3 nucleotide sequence: TGTGCCAGCAGTTTTCGCCCTCCGGGACAGAGCTCCTACAATGAGCAGTTCTTC. This gives the protein CASSFRPPGQSSYNEQFF.

V gene TRBV7-9 combines with J gene TRBJ2-2, with D unresolved. The germline CDR1 and CDR2 sequences are SEHNR and FQNEAQ (reference sequence). The CDR3 consists of 14 residues. V was clipped by 1 base and J by 6 bases, with 9 bases between them. The CDR3 here is CASSLVGDAGELFF. DNA of the CDR3: TGTGCCAGCAGCTTAGTCGGAGACGCCGGGGAGCTGTTTTTT.

This clonotype was counted only a few times. A junction end diverges from the germline sequence, so it may reflect a read error. The V gene is TRBV6-2 or TRBV6-3, the J gene TRBJ1-1; D is unclear. The CDR3 runs 13 residues. Germline CDR1 MNHEY, CDR2 SVGEGT. For the CDR3, the DNA is TGTGCCAGCAGTTACCTGTACAACAGTGAAGCTTTCTTT. Translated, it gives CASSYLYNSEAFF.

This clonotype is termed medium-sized. The gene calls are TRBV18 and TRBJ2-2; no reliable D call. The CDR3 has 13 amino acids. Germline V gene lookup returns CDR1 KGHSH and CDR2 LQKENI. V was trimmed by 3 bases and J by 2 bases, leaving 4 bases between them. CDR3 coding DNA: TGTGCCAGCTCACCGAGTAACACCGGGGAGCTGTTTTTT. It yields the protein CASSPSNTGELFF.

The chain uses TRBV4-3 and TRBJ2-3; a possible D gene is TRBD1 (6 bases). The CDR3 spans 16 residues. V dropped 2 bases and J dropped 2 bases, with 14 bases sitting between them. Germline CDR1 is LGHNA and CDR2 is YSLEER. Here the CDR3 DNA reads TGCGCCAGCAGCCAATATTTGACAGGCGCCACAGATACGCAGTATTTT. Protein sequence: CASSQYLTGATDTQYF.

Sample share makes this clonotype medium-sized. This sequence joins TRBV6-2 or TRBV6-3 and TRBJ2-2; D is ambiguous. Germline V gives CDR1 MNHEY, CDR2 SVGEGT. V lost 4 bases, J lost 5 bases, and 14 bases lay in between. The CDR3 is made up of 15 amino acids. The CDR3 sequence: CASSFGLMGTGELFF. The CDR3 nucleotides read TGTGCCAGCAGTTTCGGGCTCATGGGAACCGGGGAGCTGTTTTTT.

This clonotype rates as medium-sized. The chain carries TRBV12-3 or TRBV12-4 and TRBJ1-2; 8 bases line up with TRBD1. J lost 2 bases, V lost 6 bases, and 2 bases had no gene match. This CDR3 contains 13 residues. CDR3 amino acids: CASSPGGNYGYTF. CDR3 sequence (DNA): TGTGCCAGCAGCCCAGGGGGCAACTATGGCTACACCTTC.

By its share, this clonotype is medium-sized (0.01 to 0.1%). The J gene is TRBJ2-2, the V gene TRBV5-4; 14 bases are a match to TRBD2. This CDR3 has 16 residues. V lost 4 bases and J lost 5; bases outside the gene matches: 4. The germline gives CDR1 SGHNT, CDR2 YYREEE (reference sequence). CDR3 sequence (DNA): TGTGCCAGCAGCGCCCGACTAGCGGGAGGGACCGGGGAGCTGTTTTTT. As protein: CASSARLAGGTGELFF.

The V call is TRBV7-9, the J call TRBJ1-2; the D gene is possibly TRBD1 (5 bases). Deletions cut 1 base from V and 0 bases from J, with 12 bases between. Looked up from germline, CDR1 is SEHNR and CDR2 is FQNEAQ (reference sequence). The CDR3 is 16 amino acids. The CDR3 region has the DNA TGTGCCAGCAGCTTAGGATGGGGCAGAGCTAACTATGGCTACACCTTC. This gives the protein CASSLGWGRANYGYTF.